Given below is one TCR beta chain in context. Its antigen is as yet unknown. This sample is part of a study of blood T cells in healthy people across ages. Then a second PCR, running roughly 7 to 11 cycles, was carried out with a sample-barcoded 5' primer and a J-beta primer mix. TCRdb recomputed calls from the 5' RACE reads with MiXCR, one row per CDR3 protein. Altogether approximately 1.5 million distinct CDR3 sequences are present, 30% to 40% being singletons, with the ten largest covering around 11%. General study results and limits: A roughly linear age-dependent decrease characterized TCR beta diversity per million T cells.

The receptor was isolated from a woman in her thirties in good health. Sequenced material: blood.

In DNA form, the CDR3 reads TGTGCCAGTGGAATCCCGCAGTTCTTC. Its protein is CASGIPQFF. The chain links TRBV28 to TRBJ2-1; D uncertain. Germline V CDR1 and CDR2: MDHEN, SYDVKM. The CDR3 length is 9 residues. V lost 9 bases and J lost 12, with 9 bases in between.